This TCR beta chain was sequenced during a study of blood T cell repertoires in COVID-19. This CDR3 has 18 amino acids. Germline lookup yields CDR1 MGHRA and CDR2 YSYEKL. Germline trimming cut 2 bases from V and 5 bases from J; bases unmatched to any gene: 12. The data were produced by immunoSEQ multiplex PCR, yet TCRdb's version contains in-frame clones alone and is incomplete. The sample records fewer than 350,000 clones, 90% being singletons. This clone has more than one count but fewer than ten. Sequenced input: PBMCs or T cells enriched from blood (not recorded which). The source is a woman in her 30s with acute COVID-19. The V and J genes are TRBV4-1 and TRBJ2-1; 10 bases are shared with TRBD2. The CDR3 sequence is CASSQTDLGLAVHNEQFF. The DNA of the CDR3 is TGCGCCAGCAGCCAAACTGATCTAGGACTAGCGGTCCACAATGAGCAGTTCTTC.